These 27 T cell receptor beta chains were sequenced from one sample in a study of OX40 agonist ivuxolimab in advanced cancers. Sequencing was performed with immunoSEQ multiplex PCR; in TCRdb, only in-frame clones are kept and a portion is missing. Of about 45,000 clones in the sample, around nine tenths were seen once. This specimen was CD4+ or CD8+ T cells sorted from blood, taken in a trial of the OX40 agonist ivuxolimab. These receptors all come from an adult with an advanced solid tumor such as melanoma, head and neck, liver or kidney cancer.

Comments on this clone: Germline is not matched at one junction end, which may reflect a read error. The chain uses TRBV7-7 and TRBJ2-1, with D perhaps matching TRBD2 (5 bases). CDR3 length: 15 amino acids. Looked up from germline, CDR1 is SSHAT and CDR2 is FNYEAQ (reference sequence). The CDR3 DNA is TGTGCTAGCAGCTTAGAGGGCGGATCCTACAATGAGCAGTTCTTC. This encodes CASSLEGGSYNEQFF.

The chain recombines TRBV5-1 with TRBJ2-3; 11 bases line up with TRBD2. This CDR3 is 16 amino acids long. In germline, CDR1 is SGHRS, CDR2 YFSETQ. Germline trimming cut 0 bases from V and 5 bases from J; bases unmatched to any gene: 5. CDR3 region: CASSLVAGTSGDTQYF. The CDR3 DNA reads as TGCGCCAGCAGCTTGGTGGCCGGGACTAGCGGAGATACGCAGTATTTT.

The genes are TRBV7-2 and TRBJ2-3; D remains unclear. The V end was cut by 3 bases, the J end by 0 bases, with 7 bases between. Germline assignment: CDR1 SGHTA and CDR2 FQGNSA. There are 14 residues in the CDR3. The CDR3 sequence is CASSLYLSTDTQYF. The CDR3 nucleotides read TGTGCCAGCAGCTTGTACTTGAGCACAGATACGCAGTATTTT. Full variable domain (rest looked up from reference TRBV7-2 and TRBJ2-3): GAGVSQSPSNKVTEKGKDVELRCDPISGHTALYWYRQSLGQGLEFLIYFQGNSAPDKSGLPSDRFSAERTGGSVSTLTIQRTQQEDSAVYLCASSLYLSTDTQYFGPGTRLTVL.

The CDR3 loop is CASSEQDRRGETQYF. The CDR3 nucleotides are TGTGCCAGCAGTGAACAGGACAGGAGGGGAGAGACCCAGTACTTC. The chain employs TRBV2 and TRBJ2-5; the D gene is possibly TRBD1 (7 bases). V lost 2 bases and J lost 4, with 14 bases in between. The germline CDR1 and CDR2 sequences are SNHLY and FYNNEI. This CDR3 has 15 amino acids.

This chain uses TRBV28 with TRBJ2-7; D possibly corresponds to TRBD2 (5 bases). V gave up 4 bases and J gave up 4 bases, with 8 bases separating them. The CDR3 runs 12 residues. CDR1 and CDR2 from the germline V gene are MDHEN and SYDVKM. This CDR3 reads CASSYGNYEQYF. The CDR3 coding sequence is TGTGCCAGCAGTTACGGGAATTACGAGCAGTACTTC.

This chain joins TRBV29-1 and TRBJ2-7; D is possibly TRBD1 (5 bases). CDR3 length: 11 residues. The germline V gene encodes CDR1 SQVTM and CDR2 ANQGSEA. V lost 5 bases to trimming and J lost 3 bases, with 8 bases between them. The CDR3 reads CSVLRDYEQYF. CDR3 DNA: TGCAGCGTTCTCAGGGACTACGAGCAGTACTTC.

The chain has TRBV11-1 and TRBJ2-1; unclear D gene. Looked up from germline, CDR1 is SGHAT and CDR2 is FQDESV (reference sequence). The CDR3 extends over 13 amino acids. Trimming pared 0 bases from V and 7 bases from J, leaving 7 bases between. The DNA of the CDR3 is TGTGCCAGCAGCTTAGCGGGCCCGAATGAGCAGTTCTTC. This translates into CASSLAGPNEQFF.

The chain has TRBV28 and TRBJ1-5; 7 bases fit TRBD1. Per the germline V gene, CDR1 is MDHEN and CDR2 is SYDVKM. V gave up 6 bases and J gave up 5 bases; unmatched junction bases: 7. The CDR3 sequence is 14 residues long. The CDR3 bases are TGTGCCAGCAGAGTTACAGGGGTACATCAGCCCCAGCATTTT. This sequence encodes CASRVTGVHQPQHF.

This chain joins TRBV9 and TRBJ2-3; the D gene is possibly TRBD1 (5 bases). V dropped 0 bases and J dropped 5 bases, with 10 bases sitting between them. This CDR3 contains 14 residues. Germline CDR1 is SGDLS and CDR2 is YYNGEE. The DNA for the CDR3 is TGTGCCAGCAGCGTAGGGGCAGGGATAGATACGCAGTATTTT. Amino acids: CASSVGAGIDTQYF. Filled out from reference TRBV9 and TRBJ2-3, the complete variable domain reads DSGVTQTPKHLITATGQRVTLRCSPRSGDLSVYWYQQSLDQGLQFLIQYYNGEERAKGNILERFSAQQFPDLHSELNLSSLELGDSALYFCASSVGAGIDTQYFGPGTRLTVL.

J is TRBJ2-6 and V is TRBV9; 7 nucleotides line up with TRBD1. Per germline, CDR1 SGDLS and CDR2 YYNGEE. Trimming at V came to 0 bases and at J to 3 bases, leaving 9 bases not matched to a gene. This CDR3 spans 18 amino acids. The CDR3 sequence: CASSVVGTAVNGANVLTF. CDR3 nucleotide sequence: TGTGCCAGCAGCGTAGTGGGGACAGCCGTGAATGGGGCCAACGTCCTGACTTTC.

This clone came up once. The chain has TRBV29-1 and TRBJ1-3; D remains ambiguous. Germline CDR1 and CDR2: SQVTM and ANQGSEA. This CDR3 spans 12 amino acids. The ends were cut back, 1 base at V and 8 bases at J, with 9 bases in the middle. The CDR3: CSVEAEGHTIYF. The CDR3 nucleotides read TGCAGCGTTGAAGCCGAGGGTCACACCATATATTTT.

This chain uses TRBV2 with TRBJ1-6, with D possibly being TRBD1 (6 bases). The CDR3 is 15 residues long. V lost 3 bases, J lost 5 bases, and 11 bases lay in between. Germline CDR1 SNHLY, CDR2 FYNNEI. The CDR3 coding sequence is TGTGCCAGCAGTGATCGCAGGGGCGATAATTCACCCCTCCACTTT. This gives the protein CASSDRRGDNSPLHF.

This rearrangement joins TRBV12-5 to TRBJ2-3, with D perhaps being TRBD1 or TRBD2 (5 bases each). V dropped 5 bases and J dropped 8 bases, with 8 bases sitting between them. The germline V gene encodes CDR1 LGHNT and CDR2 FRNRAP. The CDR3 sequence is 11 residues long. The CDR3 region is CASGIGATQYF. The CDR3 nucleotides read TGTGCTAGTGGTATCGGGGCTACGCAGTATTTT.

The CDR3 region is CASTMGGANTGELFF. The DNA for the CDR3 is TGTGCCAGCACAATGGGGGGAGCGAACACCGGGGAGCTGTTTTTT. The chain joins TRBV28 to TRBJ2-2; D possibly corresponds to TRBD2 (6 bases). CDR1 is MDHEN, CDR2 SYDVKM, per germline. The CDR3 spans 15 residues. Deletions cut 7 bases from V and 0 bases from J, with 12 bases between. Variable domain in full (rest from reference TRBV28 and TRBJ2-2): DVKVTQSSRYLVKRTGEKVFLECVQDMDHENMFWYRQDPGLGLRLIYFSYDVKMKEKGDIPEGYSVSREKKERFSLILESASTNQTSMYLCASTMGGANTGELFFGEGSRLTVL.

The chain carries TRBV10-1 and TRBJ2-5, with TRBD2 identical over 9 bases. Germline trimming cut 4 bases from V and 4 bases from J; bases unmatched to any gene: 7. CDR1 and CDR2 from the germline V gene are WNHNN and SYGVQD (reference sequence). The CDR3 is 15 residues long. CDR3 protein: CASSGPEGLAETQYF. The CDR3 DNA reads as TGCGCCAGCAGTGGGCCAGAGGGACTAGCAGAGACCCAGTACTTC.

The rearrangement joins TRBV2 to TRBJ1-4, with D maybe TRBD1 (5 bases). The V end was cut by 7 bases, the J end by 0 bases, with 15 bases between. This CDR3 region has 16 residues. Looked up from germline, CDR1 is SNHLY and CDR2 is FYNNEI. The CDR3 loop is CASNTVQGATNEKLFF. The DNA of the CDR3 is TGTGCCAGCAACACCGTTCAGGGTGCAACTAATGAAAAACTGTTTTTT.

This clone was observed once. V usage is TRBV6-5 and J usage is TRBJ2-5, with 12 positions matching TRBD2. The V gene end was trimmed by 5 bases and the J gene end by 1 base; junction bases not matched to a gene: 2. This CDR3 comprises 15 residues. The germline V gene encodes CDR1 MNHEY and CDR2 SVGAGI. The CDR3 spells CASSLAGGGQETQYF. CDR3 DNA sequence: TGTGCCAGCAGTCTAGCGGGAGGGGGCCAAGAGACCCAGTACTTC.

J is TRBJ2-7 and V is TRBV28; 9 bases match TRBD1. The germline V gene has CDR1 MDHEN and CDR2 SYDVKM. The ends lost 6 bases at V and 3 bases at J; junction bases unmatched: 12. This CDR3 is built from 16 residues. The CDR3 protein is CASSPTSGTGFYEQYF. CDR3 DNA: TGTGCCAGCAGCCCGACCTCCGGGACAGGGTTCTACGAGCAGTACTTC.

The gene calls are TRBV21-1 and TRBJ1-4; no check of the table's D call, TRBD1, against the DNA was made. TRBV21-1 counts as a pseudogene. The CDR3 is 15 amino acids. The CDR3 loop is CASSATGRINEKLFF. The CDR3, as DNA: TGTGCCAGCAGCGCGACAGGGAGAATTAATGAAAAACTGTTTTTT.

This sequence joins TRBV5-1 and TRBJ2-5; D uncertain. CDR1 and CDR2 from the germline V gene are SGHRS and YFSETQ. This CDR3 region has 14 residues. Trimming took 2 bases from V and 1 from J, leaving 9 bases between them. The CDR3 sequence is CASSFSRAQETQYF. DNA of the CDR3: TGCGCCAGCAGCTTCAGCCGGGCCCAAGAGACCCAGTACTTC. Variable domain in full (rest from reference TRBV5-1 and TRBJ2-5): KAGVTQTPRYLIKTRGQQVTLSCSPISGHRSVSWYQQTPGQGLQFLFEYFSETQRNKGNFPGRFSGRQFSNSRSEMNVSTLELGDSALYLCASSFSRAQETQYFGPGTRLLVL.

The genes are TRBV5-5 and TRBJ2-1, with unresolved D. Per the germline V gene, CDR1 is SGHKS and CDR2 is YYEKEE (reference sequence). V was shortened by 2 bases and J by 0 bases, with 6 bases between the two germline ends. The length of the CDR3 is 14 residues. The CDR3 coding sequence is TGTGCCAGCAGCTTCCTAGGCTCCTACAATGAGCAGTTCTTC. Protein product: CASSFLGSYNEQFF.

This chain connects TRBV28 to TRBJ2-3; 7 nucleotides align to TRBD1. Trimming removed 8 bases from V and 5 bases from J; junction bases left unmatched: 4. The CDR3 length is 12 residues. Germline lookup yields CDR1 MDHEN and CDR2 SYDVKM. The CDR3 sequence: CASQGTVDTQYF. The CDR3 nucleotides read TGTGCCAGCCAGGGGACAGTAGATACGCAGTATTTT.

The chain employs TRBV4-1 and TRBJ2-2; 7 bases align to TRBD1. The CDR3 is 15 residues long. The germline V gene has CDR1 MGHRA and CDR2 YSYEKL. J lost 0 bases, V lost 7 bases, and 5 bases had no gene match. The CDR3 DNA reads TGCGCCAGCAAACAGGGGCAACCGAACACCGGGGAGCTGTTTTTT. Translation: CASKQGQPNTGELFF.

J is TRBJ2-3 and V is TRBV5-5; D unclear. Trimming took off 0 bases at V and 1 base at J, with 12 bases between the two ends. The CDR3 length is 16 residues. In germline, CDR1 is SGHKS, CDR2 YYEKEE (reference sequence). CDR3 loop: CASSLGYPTGTDTQYF. In nucleotides, the CDR3 is TGTGCCAGCAGCTTGGGGTATCCAACAGGCACAGATACGCAGTATTTT.

The rearrangement uses TRBV11-2 and TRBJ2-1; 9 bases agree with TRBD1. This CDR3 is built from 13 residues. The germline V gene encodes CDR1 SGHAT and CDR2 FQNNGV. V lost 7 bases to trimming and J lost 5 bases; unmatched junction nucleotides: 3. The CDR3 loop is CASTRDRDNEQFF. CDR3 nucleotides: TGTGCCAGCACTCGGGACAGGGACAATGAGCAGTTCTTC.

The genes are TRBV11-1 and TRBJ2-1; perhaps TRBD1 as D (6 bases). Germline CDR1 reads SGHAT; CDR2 reads FQDESV (reference sequence). Trimming removed 2 bases at V and 4 bases at J, with 9 bases between. The CDR3 totals 14 residues. The CDR3 bases are TGTGCCAGCAGCTTAACAGGGAGATACAATGAGCAGTTCTTC. This sequence encodes CASSLTGRYNEQFF.

The rearrangement joins TRBV28 to TRBJ2-7; 9 bases line up with TRBD1. The CDR3 extends over 15 amino acids. CDR1 is MDHEN, CDR2 SYDVKM, per germline. With V trimmed by 6 bases and J by 2 bases, 8 bases remained unmatched. Here the CDR3 reads CASSTRDREAYEQYF. CDR3 sequence (DNA): TGTGCCAGCAGCACCCGGGACAGGGAGGCCTACGAGCAGTACTTC.